This T cell receptor beta chain was profiled in a study of vaccination and CD4 T cells after COVID-19. CD4+ T cells that had been cultured provided DNA sequenced with the Oncomine TCR Beta short-read assay. TCRdb ran MiXCR on the PCR reads and lists one entry per CDR3 protein. The table has more than 13,000 distinct CDR3 sequences, about 65% seen once. Documented treatment: approximately 11-day PBMC culture with coronavirus spike peptide pools or control peptides (ViraFEST assay). The V end lost 7 bases, the J end lost 8 bases, and 15 bases lay between the germline ends. The germline gives CDR1 MNHNS, CDR2 SASEGT. CDR3 length: 13 amino acids. A remark on this clonotype: Its target is unknown.

The chain combines TRBV6-1 with TRBJ2-1; D ambiguous. The source is a human donor who had recovered from COVID-19. Sequencing input: CD4+ T cells from blood, cultured in vitro. This CDR3 is CASIDPNAYEQFF. Here the CDR3 DNA reads TGTGCCAGCATTGACCCTAATGCCTATGAGCAGTTCTTC.